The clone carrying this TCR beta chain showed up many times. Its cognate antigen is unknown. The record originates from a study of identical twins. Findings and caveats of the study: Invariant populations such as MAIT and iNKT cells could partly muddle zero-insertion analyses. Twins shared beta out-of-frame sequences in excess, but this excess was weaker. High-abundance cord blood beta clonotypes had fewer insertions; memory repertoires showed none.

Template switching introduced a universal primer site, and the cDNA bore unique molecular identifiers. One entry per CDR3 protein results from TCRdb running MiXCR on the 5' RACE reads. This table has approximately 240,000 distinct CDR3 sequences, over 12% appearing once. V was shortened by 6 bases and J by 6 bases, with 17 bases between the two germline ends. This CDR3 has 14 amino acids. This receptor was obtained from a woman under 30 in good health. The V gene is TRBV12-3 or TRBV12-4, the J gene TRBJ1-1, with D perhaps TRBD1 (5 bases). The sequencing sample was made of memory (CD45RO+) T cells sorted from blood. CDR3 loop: CASSKYDRIPEAFF. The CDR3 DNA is TGTGCCAGCAGCAAATACGACAGAATCCCTGAAGCTTTCTTT.